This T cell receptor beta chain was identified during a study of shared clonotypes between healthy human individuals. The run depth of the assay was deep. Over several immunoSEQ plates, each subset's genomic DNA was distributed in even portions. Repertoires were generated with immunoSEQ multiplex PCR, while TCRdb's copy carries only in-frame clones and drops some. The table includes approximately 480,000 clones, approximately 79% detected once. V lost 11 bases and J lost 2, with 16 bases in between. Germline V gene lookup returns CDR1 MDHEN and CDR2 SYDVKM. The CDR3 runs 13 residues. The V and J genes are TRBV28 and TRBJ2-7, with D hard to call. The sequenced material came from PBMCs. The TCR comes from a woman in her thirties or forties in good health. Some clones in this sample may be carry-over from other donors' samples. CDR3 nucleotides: TGTGCCTACGGTAGGCACGATACCTACGAGCAGTACTTC. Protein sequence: CAYGRHDTYEQYF.